A selection of T cell receptor beta chains follows, all from one sample in a study of shared clonotypes between healthy human individuals. Libraries were prepared by immunoSEQ multiplex PCR; TCRdb keeps only in-frame clonotypes and omits some of them. The repertoire holds 2,500,000 or so clones, with more than 80% as singletons. The sequencing sample was made of naive CD4+ T cells sorted from blood. Receptor source: a man between 18 and 29 years old in good health. Each CDR3 is given with its conserved first and last residue. D genes are given only for firm matches. Clone size is stated in some rows and not others, as once, few, many or a class when expanded.

NA,NA,TRBV4-1,TRBJ2-3,TGCGCCAGCAGCCAAGGGGCTACGCAGTATTTT,CASSQGATQYF
NA,NA,TRBV2,TRBJ2-5,TGTGCCAGCAGTGGCAACAGCCGTCAAGAGACCCAGTACTTC,CASSGNSRQETQYF
NA,NA,TRBV5-1,TRBJ2-5,TGCGCCAGCAGCTTGGATCAGCTGGCGAAGACCCAGTACTTC,CASSLDQLAKTQYF
NA,TRBD1,TRBV27,TRBJ2-7,TGTGCCAGCAGTTCTCCAGGGGGCTACGAGCAGTACTTC,CASSSPGGYEQYF
NA,TRBD1,TRBV7-2,TRBJ2-1,TGTGCCAGCAGCTTAGCATGGACAGGGGGAATCTACAATGAGCAGTTCTTC,CASSLAWTGGIYNEQFF
NA,NA,TRBV6-5,TRBJ2-7,TGTGCCAGCAGTTACTCAGGAGAGGGAACCTACGAGCAGTACTTC,CASSYSGEGTYEQYF
NA,NA,TRBV28,TRBJ1-3,TGTGCCAGCACCTTAGGAGGGATTAACTCTGGAAACACCATATATTTT,CASTLGGINSGNTIYF
few,TRBD1,TRBV6-5,TRBJ1-2,TGTGCCAGCAGTTACAGGGACAGGGGAGTCTATGGCTACACCTTC,CASSYRDRGVYGYTF
NA,NA,TRBV6-1,TRBJ1-2,TGTGCCAGCCTATGGCAGCACTATGGCTACACCTTC,CASLWQHYGYTF
NA,TRBD2,TRBV7-8,TRBJ2-7,TGTGCCAGCAGCTTAGCCCGACTAGCGGGAGCTTCCTACGAGCAGTACTTC,CASSLARLAGASYEQYF
NA,NA,TRBV2,TRBJ1-3,TGTGCCAGCAGTGGGGGAACAGGGTGGAATGCCATATATTTT,CASSGGTGWNAIYF
once,NA,TRBV7-9,TRBJ1-2,TGTGCCAGCAGTCCGGGGGCCCCTAACTATGGCTACACCTTC,CASSPGAPNYGYTF
NA,TRBD2,TRBV15,TRBJ2-1,TGTGCCACCAGCAGAGATCCGCCTAGCGGGTTACAGTACAATGAGCAGTTCTTC,CATSRDPPSGLQYNEQFF
NA,TRBD2,TRBV28,TRBJ2-7,TGTGCCAGCAATAGCGGGGGCTCCTACGAGCAGTACTTC,CASNSGGSYEQYF
NA,NA,TRBV7-7,TRBJ2-3,TGTGCTAGCAGCTTAGAAGGTGGTACGCAGTATTTT,CASSLEGGTQYF
NA,NA,TRBV30,TRBJ2-2,TGTGCCTGGAGTATGGATACCGGGGAGCTGTTTTTT,CAWSMDTGELFF
NA,NA,TRBV6-5,TRBJ2-2,TGTGCCAGTCGGGGGAGTACGAACACCGGGGAGCTGTTTTTT,CASRGSTNTGELFF
NA,NA,TRBV2,TRBJ2-1,TGTGCCAGCCGCGGCCGGATGGCGAATGAGCAGTTCTTC,CASRGRMANEQFF
NA,NA,TRBV6-6,TRBJ2-3,TGTGCCAGCAGTTACGGGATTAGCACAGATACGCAGTATTTT,CASSYGISTDTQYF
NA,TRBD1,TRBV5-4,TRBJ1-4,TGTGCCAGCAGCGCGTGGACAGGAGTTAATGAAAAACTGTTTTTT,CASSAWTGVNEKLFF
NA,NA,TRBV28,TRBJ2-7,TGTGCCAGCAACGGGGGCGTCACCTACGAGCAGTACTTC,CASNGGVTYEQYF
NA,TRBD2,TRBV30,TRBJ2-3,TGTGCCTGGAGTGCCTATAGCGGGGTCGGCGCAGATACGCAGTATTTT,CAWSAYSGVGADTQYF
NA,NA,TRBV11-2,TRBJ2-1,TGTGCCAGCAGCCGTAGGTCCGGGCCGAACAATGAGCAGTTCTTC,CASSRRSGPNNEQFF
NA,NA,TRBV27,TRBJ1-6,TGTGCCAGCAGTTTTCCGTCTCGGGGTTCACCCCTCCACTTT,CASSFPSRGSPLHF
NA,NA,TRBV6-5,TRBJ1-2,TGTGCCAGCAGTTACTTAGGGGCGGACACATCAGGCTACACCTTC,CASSYLGADTSGYTF
NA,NA,TRBV15,TRBJ2-3,TGTGCCACCAGCAGCCCCCCCTGGCTTGTAACAGATACGCAGTATTTT,CATSSPPWLVTDTQYF
NA,TRBD1,TRBV6-1,TRBJ1-2,TGTGCCAGCGGAGGACAGGGGACATATAACTATGGCTACACCTTC,CASGGQGTYNYGYTF
NA,TRBD2,TRBV5-1,TRBJ2-7,TGCGCCAGCAGCTTGGCGGGACTAGGCTACGAGCAGTACTTC,CASSLAGLGYEQYF
NA,TRBD1,TRBV23-1,TRBJ2-7,TGCGCCAGCTCAAAGGGGGCGGGCGAGCAGTACTTC,CASSKGAGEQYF
once,TRBD2,TRBV5-6,TRBJ2-1,TGTGCCAGCAGCTCGGAACTAGCGGGGTTTAATGAGCAGTTCTTC,CASSSELAGFNEQFF
NA,NA,TRBV4-1,TRBJ1-3,TGCGCCAGCAGCCTAACCGGGACGGGAAGAAACACCATATATTTT,CASSLTGTGRNTIYF
once,TRBD2,TRBV6-5,TRBJ2-7,TGTGCCAGCAGTTCCAGTCGAATAGCGGGGCCCGAGCAGTACTTC,CASSSSRIAGPEQYF
NA,NA,TRBV18,TRBJ1-1,TGTGCCAGCTCACCACCAACGAACACTGAAGCTTTCTTT,CASSPPTNTEAFF
NA,TRBD2,TRBV19,TRBJ2-1,TGTGCCAGTAGTATAGGGGTGCTAGCGGGGAGAATGCGAAGCTCCTACAATGAGCAGTTCTTC,CASSIGVLAGRMRSSYNEQFF
NA,TRBD1,TRBV19,TRBJ2-3,TGTGCCAGTAGTATACAGGGACAGGGGGGAGATACGCAGTATTTT,CASSIQGQGGDTQYF
NA,TRBD2,TRBV30,TRBJ2-2,TGTGCCTGGAACCGACTAGCGGGAAATGCCGGGGAGCTGTTTTTT,CAWNRLAGNAGELFF
NA,TRBD1,TRBV28,TRBJ2-7,TGTGCCAGCAGCGGACAGGCCCCCTACGAGCAGTACTTC,CASSGQAPYEQYF
few,NA,TRBV6-5,TRBJ2-7,TGTGCCAGCACCGCGGACAACGCGGGGGAGCAGTACTTC,CASTADNAGEQYF
NA,NA,TRBV5-7,TRBJ2-5,TGTGCCAGCAGCTCCTTGGGACACCCTACGAGGGAGACCCAGTACTTC,CASSSLGHPTRETQYF
NA,TRBD1,TRBV14,TRBJ2-7,TGTGCCAGCAGCCAAGTTGGGGGACAGGGCTACGAGCAGTACTTC,CASSQVGGQGYEQYF
NA,NA,TRBV6-6,TRBJ2-5,TGTGCCAGCAGCCTCCCCGTAATCGGGGGGCAGGAGACCCAGTACTTC,CASSLPVIGGQETQYF
NA,NA,TRBV5-4,TRBJ2-7,TGTGCCAGCAGCTTTTCCAGCGGGTTACAGTACTTC,CASSFSSGLQYF
NA,NA,TRBV7-9,TRBJ2-3,TGTGCCAGCAGCTTACGGACTAGCACAGATACGCAGTATTTT,CASSLRTSTDTQYF
NA,NA,TRBV18,TRBJ2-5,TGTGCCAGCTCACCAGGGTTCCAAGAGACCCAGTACTTC,CASSPGFQETQYF
NA,NA,TRBV10-2,TRBJ2-3,TGCGCCAGCAGCAAAGAGATAGGGCAGTATTTT,CASSKEIGQYF